This T cell receptor (beta chain) appears in the sequencing data of a study of T cell responses to AZD1222 COVID-19 vaccine. Study overall: Analysis merged second doses at about 4 or about 12 weeks.

Study-wide findings and caveats: The donor group comprised mostly white British people and more females; the analysis possibly underestimated clonal diversity.

The CDR3 runs to 16 residues. Germline loops: CDR1 MNHNS, CDR2 SASEGT. V dropped 3 bases and J dropped 5 bases, with 18 bases sitting between them. Generated by immunoSEQ multiplex PCR, the TCRdb table keeps only in-frame clones and is missing some. The table records 100,000 to 120,000 clones, around 84% of them present only once. This clone was observed once. No antigen is known for it. The source material was peripheral blood, sampled on day 0 of AZD1222 vaccination. V gene TRBV6-1 combines with J gene TRBJ2-3; possible D gene TRBD1, 6 bases. This sequence originates from an adult in good health. The CDR3 nucleotides are TGTGCCAGCAGTGAGGGTCCAGGGGATGTTGTAGATACGCAGTATTTT. Translated, it gives CASSEGPGDVVDTQYF.